This TCR beta chain was recorded in a study of T cell responses to AZD1222 COVID-19 vaccine. The repertoire was sequenced with immunoSEQ multiplex PCR; TCRdb's copy has only in-frame clones and lacks some. Of around 100,000 clones in the sample, approximately 89% were seen once. The CDR3 spans 13 amino acids, including both terminal residues. CDR1 and CDR2 from the germline V gene are MDHEN and SYDVKM. Overall study findings and caveats: Sampling that yielded the repertoires occurred only after the peak T cell response.

With respect to this clone: The antigen is undetermined. This is likely a read error, given that the CDR3 carries no conserved phenylalanine or tryptophan at its end. It is unclear where the CDR3 begins or ends on the DNA, so no DNA is shown, and the CDR3 is as TCRdb lists it.

The chain employs TRBV28 and TRBJ1-2; the table assigns TRBD1, which was not confirmed against the DNA. Source: peripheral blood, taken on day 0 of MenACWY control vaccination. The clonotype comes from an adult in good health. CDR3 loop: CASSRPPTGAFSL.